This TCR beta chain was recovered during a study of blood T cell repertoires in COVID-19. The repertoire was sequenced with immunoSEQ multiplex PCR; TCRdb's copy has only in-frame clones and lacks some. The data show 450,000 or so clones, with 90% seen just once and 0.6% held by the top ten. The TCR was taken from a man aged 18 to 30 who had recovered from COVID-19. The sample taken for sequencing was PBMCs or T cells enriched from blood (not recorded which).

The CDR3, as DNA: TGTGCCAGCAGTCCACAGGGTACCAATCAGCCCCAGCATTTT. Translating gives CASSPQGTNQPQHF. The chain combines TRBV27 with TRBJ1-5; a weak D match, TRBD1 (6 bases). The CDR3 length is 14 residues. Looked up from germline, CDR1 is MNHEY and CDR2 is SMNVEV (reference sequence). V was clipped by 5 bases and J by 3 bases, with 11 bases between them.